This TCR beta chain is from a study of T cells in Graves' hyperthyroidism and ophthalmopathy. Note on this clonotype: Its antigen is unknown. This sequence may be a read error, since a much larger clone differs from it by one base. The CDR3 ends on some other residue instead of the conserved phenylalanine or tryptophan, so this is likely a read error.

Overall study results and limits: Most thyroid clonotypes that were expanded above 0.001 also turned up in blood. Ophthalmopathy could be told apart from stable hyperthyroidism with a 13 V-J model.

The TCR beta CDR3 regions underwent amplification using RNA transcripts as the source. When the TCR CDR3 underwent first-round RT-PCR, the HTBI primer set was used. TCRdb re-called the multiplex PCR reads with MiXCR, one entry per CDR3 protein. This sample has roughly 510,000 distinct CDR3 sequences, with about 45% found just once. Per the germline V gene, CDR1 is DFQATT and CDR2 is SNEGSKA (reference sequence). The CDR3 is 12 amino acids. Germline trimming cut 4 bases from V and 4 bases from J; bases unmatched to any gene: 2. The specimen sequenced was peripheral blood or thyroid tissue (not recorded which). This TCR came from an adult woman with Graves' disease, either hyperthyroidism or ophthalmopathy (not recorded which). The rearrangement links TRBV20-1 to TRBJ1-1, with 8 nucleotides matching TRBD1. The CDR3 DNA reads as TGCAGTGCTAAAACAGGGGGCACTGAAGCTTTCTCT. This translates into CSAKTGGTEAFS.